Below are 9 T cell receptor beta chains sequenced from a single sample in a study of blood T cell repertoires in COVID-19 (dated by TCRdb to about 2020). Library preparation employed the immunoSEQ multiplex PCR assay. The source is immuneACCESS, and TCRdb retained only in-frame sequences with V and J called. Part of the clones is not carried over; for the studies checked, unresolved V genes explain less than half of this, and the remainder is unexplained. This sample lists some 250,000 clones; approximately 87% were detected once. The ten largest clones represent less than 8% of the sample. Sequencing was carried out using peripheral blood. These receptor sequences come from a man in his sixties with acute or convalescent COVID-19.

The rearrangement links TRBV27 to TRBJ1-1; 9 positions agree with TRBD1. Trimming took 1 base from V and 7 from J; bases not matched to a gene: 4. Germline values: CDR1 MNHEY, CDR2 SMNVEV (reference sequence). CDR3 length: 14 amino acids. For the CDR3, the DNA is TGTGCCAGCAGTTTATTGGGGACAGGGTTTGAAGCTTTCTTT. It yields the protein CASSLLGTGFEAFF.

The chain employs TRBV11-2 and TRBJ2-1; no clear D. The V gene lost 1 base and the J gene lost 8 bases, with 6 bases spanning the gap. Looked up from germline, CDR1 is SGHAT and CDR2 is FQNNGV. This CDR3 comprises 12 residues. The CDR3 loop reads CASSLVVHEQFF. CDR3 nucleotide sequence: TGTGCCAGCAGCTTAGTAGTTCATGAGCAGTTCTTC.

The chain recombines TRBV11-2 with TRBJ1-3; weak D call: TRBD1 (6 bases). Trimming pared 5 bases from V and 2 bases from J, leaving 16 bases between. The germline V gene encodes CDR1 SGHAT and CDR2 FQNNGV. The CDR3 runs to 16 residues. The CDR3 reads CASSSKFTGTGNTIYF. The CDR3 nucleotides read TGTGCCAGCAGCAGTAAGTTTACAGGGACTGGAAACACCATATATTTT.

The table lists this clone with a few counts. V usage is TRBV5-8 and J usage is TRBJ1-3; TRBD1 is a possible D gene (6 bases). The V end was cut by 2 bases, the J end by 8 bases, with 14 bases between. Germline V gene lookup returns CDR1 SGHTS and CDR2 YDEGEE. The CDR3 is 14 residues long. Written as DNA, the CDR3 is TGTGCCAGCAGCTTTGTCAGGGGCAGAGACACCATATATTTT. This encodes CASSFVRGRDTIYF.

This rearrangement joins TRBV25-1 to TRBJ1-1; D possibly corresponds to TRBD1 (5 bases). The CDR3 has 11 residues. Germline CDR1 is MGHDK and CDR2 is SYGVNS. V lost 6 bases to trimming and J lost 5 bases, with 7 bases between them. CDR3 in DNA: TGTGCCAGCAGGGGGCGTACTGAAGCTTTCTTT. It codes for CASRGRTEAFF.

This chain joins TRBV6-2 or TRBV6-3 and TRBJ1-1, with TRBD1 matching over 11 bases. The CDR3 totals 16 residues. V lost 5 bases and J lost 4; bases outside the gene matches: 9. The germline CDR1 and CDR2 sequences are MNHEY and SVGEGT. CDR3 in amino acids: CASSTTRTGGGTEAFF. The CDR3, as DNA: TGTGCCAGCAGTACGACCCGGACAGGGGGCGGCACTGAAGCTTTCTTT.

The chain recombines TRBV7-2 with TRBJ2-7, with 9 bases that match TRBD1. With 5 bases clipped from V and 6 bases from J, the junction kept 20 bases outside the gene matches. The CDR3 length is 18 residues. CDR1 and CDR2 from the germline V gene are SGHTA and FQGNSA. This CDR3 reads CASSPQTAPGTGSLEQYF. The CDR3 DNA follows: TGTGCCAGCAGCCCTCAAACGGCCCCCGGGACAGGGTCCCTCGAGCAGTACTTC. The entire variable domain, with the rest obtained from reference TRBV7-2 and TRBJ2-7, is as follows: GAGVSQSPSNKVTEKGKDVELRCDPISGHTALYWYRQSLGQGLEFLIYFQGNSAPDKSGLPSDRFSAERTGGSVSTLTIQRTQQEDSAVYLCASSPQTAPGTGSLEQYFGPGTRLTVT.

V and J are TRBV9 and TRBJ2-1; TRBD2 matches at 8 bases. This CDR3 comprises 15 residues. Germline V lookup: CDR1 SGDLS, CDR2 YYNGEE. V was clipped by 1 base and J by 13 bases; unmatched bases: 13. CDR3 protein: CASSVTYLTSARQFF. DNA for the CDR3: TGTGCCAGCAGCGTAACCTATCTGACTAGCGCTAGACAGTTCTTC. The whole variable domain, remainder taken from reference TRBV9 and TRBJ2-1, is DSGVTQTPKHLITATGQRVTLRCSPRSGDLSVYWYQQSLDQGLQFLIQYYNGEERAKGNILERFSAQQFPDLHSELNLSSLELGDSALYFCASSVTYLTSARQFFGPGTRLTVL.

This chain uses TRBV11-2 with TRBJ2-1; D is perhaps TRBD2 (7 bases). The CDR3 is made up of 16 amino acids. The V gene lost 5 bases and the J gene lost 9 bases, with 23 bases spanning the gap. Germline V gives CDR1 SGHAT, CDR2 FQNNGV. CDR3 loop: CASSRAWDTSEGEQFF. CDR3 bases: TGTGCCAGCAGCCGTGCCTGGGACACTAGCGAGGGTGAGCAGTTCTTC.